A selection of T cell receptor beta chains follows, all from one sample in a study of cytomegalovirus exposure and HLA in healthy donors. The data were produced by immunoSEQ multiplex PCR, yet TCRdb's version contains in-frame clones alone and is incomplete. The table lists roughly 120,000 clones, 80% of them singletons. Sample: PBMCs. The receptors here all came from a man aged 25 to 40 in good health and CMV-seronegative. The CDR3 runs from the conserved cysteine through the conserved F or W. The D gene is left open where the match is weak. Rows may omit the clone size; those that give it use once, few, many or a size class.

>TRBJ2-3|TRBV7-2|-|-
CASSLISGFTDTQYF
TGTGCCAGCAGCTTAATTTCAGGATTCACAGATACGCAGTATTTT
>TRBJ2-7|TRBV19|-|TRBD2
CASSIGTNLYEQYF
TGTGCCAGCAGCATAGGGACTAATTTATACGAGCAGTACTTC
>TRBJ1-5|TRBV1|-|-
CTSSPDRAYLNQPQHF
TGCACCAGCAGCCCGGACAGGGCCTATCTAAATCAGCCCCAGCATTTT
>TRBJ2-1|TRBV18|-|TRBD2
CASSQGLAGNNEQFF
TGTGCCAGCTCACAAGGACTAGCGGGAAACAATGAGCAGTTCTTC
>TRBJ1-2|TRBV19|-|TRBD1
CASLESGTGALGYTF
TGTGCCAGTCTGGAGAGCGGGACAGGGGCTCTTGGCTACACCTTC
>TRBJ2-2|TRBV6-1|-|-
CAGGFRQANTGELFF
TGTGCCGGTGGATTTCGGCAGGCGAACACCGGGGAGCTGTTTTTT
>TRBJ2-1|TRBV9|few|TRBD2
CASSEGGNEQFF
TGTGCCAGCAGCGAGGGAGGGAATGAGCAGTTCTTC
>TRBJ1-2|TRBV28|-|-
CASSGGPPDGYTF
TGTGCCAGCAGCGGTGGTCCTCCTGATGGCTACACCTTC
>TRBJ1-2|TRBV28|-|TRBD1
CASEDRGDYGYTF
TGTGCCAGCGAGGACAGGGGAGACTATGGCTACACCTTC
>TRBJ1-1|TRBV5-1|-|TRBD1
CASSFQGALNTEAFF
TGCGCCAGCAGCTTTCAGGGGGCTCTGAACACTGAAGCTTTCTTT
>TRBJ2-5|TRBV7-7|-|TRBD1
CASSSGQGHQETQYF
TGTGCTAGCAGTTCCGGACAGGGGCACCAAGAGACCCAGTACTTC
>TRBJ2-5|TRBV7-2|-|-
CASSSGTEGETQYF
TGTGCCAGCAGCTCCGGGACGGAGGGAGAGACCCAGTACTTC
>TRBJ2-2|TRBV19|-|-
CASSTGAGTGELFF
TGTGCCAGTAGTACAGGGGCAGGAACCGGGGAGCTGTTTTTT
>TRBJ2-3|TRBV7-2|-|-
CASSLARAPDTQYF
TGTGCCAGCAGCTTAGCCAGGGCTCCAGATACGCAGTATTTT
>TRBJ2-1|TRBV28|-|TRBD2
CAHSLAGGPKEQFF
TGTGCCCATTCACTAGCGGGAGGTCCTAAGGAGCAGTTCTTC
>TRBJ2-7|TRBV7-2|-|TRBD1
CASSRGQGGFYEQYF
TGTGCCAGCAGCCGAGGACAGGGGGGGTTCTACGAGCAGTACTTC
>TRBJ2-7|TRBV27|-|-
CASNPGDPRREQYF
TGTGCCAGCAATCCCGGGGATCCCCGGAGGGAGCAGTACTTC
>TRBJ2-7|TRBV7-3|-|TRBD2
CASSSGLAGAEQYF
TGTGCCAGCAGCTCCGGACTAGCGGGAGCCGAGCAGTACTTC
>TRBJ2-7|TRBV2|-|-
CASSVWARSSYEQYF
TGTGCCAGCAGTGTGTGGGCGCGCAGCTCCTACGAGCAGTACTTC
>TRBJ2-1|TRBV5-1|-|-
CASSLETAGINEQFF
TGCGCCAGCAGCTTGGAAACGGCGGGCATCAATGAGCAGTTCTTC
>TRBJ2-4|TRBV10-3|-|-
CAISEKVGGQNIQYF
TGTGCCATCAGTGAAAAGGTCGGGGGTCAAAACATTCAGTACTTC
>TRBJ1-5|TRBV7-2|-|-
CASSLVGDGNQPQNF
-
>TRBJ2-1|TRBV29-1|-|-
CSVRVSYNEQFF
TGCAGCGTCCGGGTGTCCTACAATGAGCAGTTCTTC
>TRBJ2-3|TRBV27|-|-
CASSLLLAPDTQYF
TGTGCCAGCAGTTTATTACTAGCCCCAGATACGCAGTATTTT
>TRBJ1-1|TRBV5-3|few|TRBD1
CARSMRTGTDPEAFF
TGTGCCAGAAGCATGAGGACAGGAACCGACCCTGAAGCTTTCTTT